These 10 T cell receptor beta chains share one sample of origin, sequenced in a study of PD-L1 blockade in urothelial cancer. TCRdb's table, derived via immunoSEQ multiplex PCR, lists solely in-frame clones and lacks some. This repertoire shows 83,000 or so clones, less than 85% found once; its top ten account for over 7.5%. Noted time point: peripheral blood 6 weeks after treatment start. Sequencing was performed on PBMCs, taken around atezolizumab (anti-PD-L1) treatment. Receptors originate from a man aged 65 to 79 with urothelial cancer.

This sequence joins TRBV5-4 and TRBJ2-7, with D perhaps TRBD1 (5 bases). CDR1 and CDR2 (germline): SGHNT, YYREEE (reference sequence). Trimming removed 3 bases from V and 5 bases from J, with 18 bases in between. There are 15 residues in the CDR3. This chain's CDR3 is CASSSRERAMDEQYF. CDR3 sequence (DNA): TGTGCCAGCAGCTCCAGGGAACGAGCGATGGACGAGCAGTACTTC.

This clone was found a few times. Here the CDR3 DNA reads TGTGCCAGCAGTGAAGGAGGTCTGAATAATTCACCCCTCCACTTT. Amino acids: CASSEGGLNNSPLHF. The rearrangement joins TRBV2 to TRBJ1-6; D unresolved. The V end lost 1 base, the J end lost 5 bases, and 9 bases lay between the germline ends. Germline assignment: CDR1 SNHLY and CDR2 FYNNEI. The CDR3 has 15 residues.

The rearrangement links TRBV18 to TRBJ2-2, with a possible D match to TRBD1 (6 bases). CDR3 length equals 14 residues. Trimming cost V 2 bases and J 4 bases, with 8 bases left between them. Germline loops: CDR1 KGHSH, CDR2 LQKENI. CDR3 coding DNA: TGTGCCAGCTCACCAACAGGGAGCACCGGGGAGCTGTTTTTT. Protein product: CASSPTGSTGELFF.

V is TRBV11-3 and J is TRBJ2-3; 7 nucleotides align to TRBD2. The germline V gene encodes CDR1 SGHNT and CDR2 YENEEA. With V trimmed by 4 bases and J by 5 bases, 6 bases remained unmatched. The CDR3 contains 14 residues. CDR3 in amino acids: CASSYGLAEDTQYF. In DNA, the CDR3 is TGTGCCAGCAGCTACGGGCTAGCGGAAGATACGCAGTATTTT.

This sequence joins TRBV9 and TRBJ2-3; 8 positions agree with TRBD1. The germline gives CDR1 SGDLS, CDR2 YYNGEE. CDR3 length equals 15 residues. Trimming cost V 5 bases and J 5 bases; bases outside gene matches: 10. In DNA, the CDR3 is TGTGCCAGCAGACCCAGGGGGACAGGTGGAGATACGCAGTATTTT. Its translation: CASRPRGTGGDTQYF.

This chain links TRBV5-4 with TRBJ1-1; maybe TRBD1 (6 bases). The CDR3 extends over 15 amino acids. The V end was cut by 5 bases, the J end by 3 bases, with 17 bases between. Per germline, CDR1 SGHNT and CDR2 YYREEE (reference sequence). The CDR3 is CASSPITGSYTEAFF. The CDR3 DNA reads as TGTGCCAGCAGTCCCATAACAGGGAGCTACACTGAAGCTTTCTTT.

V is TRBV11-3 and J is TRBJ2-2; D is uncertain. Trimming removed 0 bases at V and 0 bases at J, with 20 bases between. The CDR3 totals 20 residues. From germline, CDR1 is SGHNT and CDR2 YENEEA. CDR3 loop: CASSLDGASRKFANTGELFF. CDR3 coding DNA: TGTGCCAGCAGCTTAGATGGAGCCAGCCGCAAGTTCGCGAACACCGGGGAGCTGTTTTTT.

This chain uses TRBV4-3 with TRBJ2-5; D might be TRBD1 (6 bases). Looked up from germline, CDR1 is LGHNA and CDR2 is YSLEER. The germline V and J ends were trimmed by 0 bases and 4 bases, with 9 bases remaining between them. The CDR3 consists of 14 residues. The CDR3, as DNA: TGCGCCAGCAGCCAAGACAGGGGCCCAGAGACCCAGTACTTC. Its translation is CASSQDRGPETQYF.

The V call is TRBV19, the J call TRBJ2-4, with 11 bases identical to TRBD2. The CDR3 totals 19 residues. Trimming cost V 3 bases and J 3 bases; bases outside gene matches: 13. The germline V gene encodes CDR1 LNHDA and CDR2 SQIVND (reference sequence). CDR3 residues: CASSMGQKLAGVGKNIQYF. Written as DNA, the CDR3 is TGTGCCAGTAGTATGGGTCAAAAACTAGCGGGAGTAGGCAAAAACATTCAGTACTTC.

The chain combines TRBV27 with TRBJ2-5; 7 bases agree with TRBD2. V gave up 6 bases and J gave up 3 bases; unmatched junction bases: 4. The CDR3 is 13 residues long. Per the germline V gene, CDR1 is MNHEY and CDR2 is SMNVEV (reference sequence). In DNA form, the CDR3 reads TGTGCCAGCAGGCCGGGGGGAGAAGAGACCCAGTACTTC. This translates into CASRPGGEETQYF.